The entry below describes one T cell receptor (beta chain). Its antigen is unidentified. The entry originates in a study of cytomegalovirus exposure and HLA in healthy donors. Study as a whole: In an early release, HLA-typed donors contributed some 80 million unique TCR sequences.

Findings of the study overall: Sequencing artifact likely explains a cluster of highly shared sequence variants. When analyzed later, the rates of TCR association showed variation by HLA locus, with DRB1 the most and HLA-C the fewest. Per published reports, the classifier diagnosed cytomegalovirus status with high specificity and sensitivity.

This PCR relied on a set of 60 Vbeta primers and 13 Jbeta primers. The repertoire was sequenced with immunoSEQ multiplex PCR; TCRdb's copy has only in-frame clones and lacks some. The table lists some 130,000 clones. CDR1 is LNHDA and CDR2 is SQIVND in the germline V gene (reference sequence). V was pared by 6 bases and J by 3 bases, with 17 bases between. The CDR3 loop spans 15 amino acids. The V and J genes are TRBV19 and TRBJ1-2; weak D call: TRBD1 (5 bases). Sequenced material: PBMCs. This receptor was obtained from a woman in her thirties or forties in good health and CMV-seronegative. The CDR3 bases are TGTGCCAGTAGGAGTGGGTTCAGGGTTGACTATGGCTACACCTTC. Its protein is CASRSGFRVDYGYTF.